This passage covers 32 T cell receptor beta chains from one sample sequenced in a study of response to subunit inactivated influenza vaccine. Using its own MiXCR run on the RT-PCR reads, TCRdb lists one record per CDR3 protein. Altogether about 540,000 distinct CDR3 sequences are present, 20% to 25% being singletons, with the ten largest covering roughly 2.8%. The same data also went into a second study, on T cells expressing NK-cell markers. That source notes: UMIs accompanied the 5'RACE template switching by which TCR beta cDNA was made.

The sample here was CD4+ T cells sorted from PBMCs, taken 11 to 12 days after vaccination. The source is a middle-aged man who received an inactivated influenza vaccine.

The V gene is TRBV28, the J gene TRBJ2-7, with a possible D match to TRBD2 (5 bases). From germline, CDR1 is MDHEN and CDR2 SYDVKM. The V end lost 5 bases, the J end lost 6 bases, and 23 bases lay between the germline ends. The length of the CDR3 is 16 residues. The CDR3 spells CASSQWELPRWGEQYF. The CDR3 bases are TGTGCCAGCAGTCAATGGGAGTTGCCTAGATGGGGCGAGCAGTACTTC.

In this sample, this clonotype turned up a few times. The chain recombines TRBV9 with TRBJ2-7; D might be TRBD1 (5 bases). This CDR3 is built from 15 residues. Germline V gene data show CDR1 as SGDLS and CDR2 as YYNGEE. The ends were cut back, 1 base at V and 4 bases at J, with 15 bases in the middle. DNA for the CDR3: TGTGCCAGCAGCGTATCCTCTTCCCAGGGTTACGAGCAGTACTTC. Translating it yields CASSVSSSQGYEQYF.

This chain uses TRBV7-2 with TRBJ1-4, with a tentative D call TRBD1 (5 bases). Trimming shortened V by 1 base and J by 7 bases, and 7 bases separated the two germline ends. CDR3 length: 13 amino acids. Germline V gene lookup returns CDR1 SGHTA and CDR2 FQGNSA. DNA for the CDR3: TGTGCCAGCAGCTTAGGGACAATTGAAAAACTGTTTTTT. Encoded protein: CASSLGTIEKLFF. The whole variable domain, filled in from reference TRBV7-2 and TRBJ1-4, reads GAGVSQSPSNKVTEKGKDVELRCDPISGHTALYWYRQSLGQGLEFLIYFQGNSAPDKSGLPSDRFSAERTGGSVSTLTIQRTQQEDSAVYLCASSLGTIEKLFFGSGTQLSVL.

This clonotype was found many times. The chain joins TRBV6-2 or TRBV6-3 to TRBJ1-2; no firm D call. CDR1 MNHEY and CDR2 SVGEGT come from the germline V gene. The CDR3 consists of 21 residues. Trimming removed 4 bases from V and 6 bases from J, with 36 bases in between. The CDR3 reads CASSSLRRSGLLLTQTNGYTF. As DNA, the CDR3 is TGTGCCAGCAGTTCTCTCAGAAGGTCGGGTTTATTGCTAACACAGACGAATGGCTACACCTTC.

The table lists this clonotype with a few counts. The V gene is TRBV20-1, the J gene TRBJ1-1; perhaps TRBD1 as D (6 bases). This CDR3 has 16 amino acids. V was pared by 0 bases and J by 4 bases, with 18 bases between. Germline V lookup: CDR1 DFQATT, CDR2 SNEGSKA (reference sequence). DNA of the CDR3: TGCAGTGCTAGAGAGTTACAGGGATTTATTTTCACTGAAGCTTTCTTT. It codes for CSARELQGFIFTEAFF.

The chain carries TRBV18 and TRBJ1-1; 7 bases fit TRBD1. J gave up 6 bases and V 5 bases, and 9 bases lay outside the gene matches. This CDR3 comprises 14 residues. In germline, CDR1 is KGHSH, CDR2 LQKENI. The DNA of the CDR3 is TGTGCCAGCTCAGAAACCTGGGACAGTTCTGAAGCTTTCTTT. Its translation: CASSETWDSSEAFF. The variable domain in full, with the rest retrieved from reference TRBV18 and TRBJ1-1, is NAGVMQNPRHLVRRRGQEARLRCSPMKGHSHVYWYRQLPEEGLKFMVYLQKENIIDESGMPKERFSAEFPKEGPSILRIQQVVRGDSAAYFCASSETWDSSEAFFGQGTRLTVV.

This chain connects TRBV6-1 to TRBJ1-2; 10 nucleotides match TRBD1. The CDR3 extends over 15 amino acids. The trim removed 5 bases at V and 6 bases at J, leaving 9 bases unmatched. Germline CDR1 is MNHNS and CDR2 is SASEGT. The CDR3: CASSPGTGVFHGYTF. CDR3 bases: TGTGCCAGCAGTCCCGGGACAGGGGTTTTCCATGGCTACACCTTC.

The V and J genes are TRBV7-9 and TRBJ1-4; 11 nucleotides align to TRBD1. Germline V CDR1 and CDR2: SEHNR, FQNEAQ (reference sequence). V was pared by 6 bases and J by 7 bases, with 4 bases of the junction left unmatched. The CDR3 has 14 amino acids. The CDR3 region is CASRPGQGVEKLFF. CDR3 nucleotides: TGTGCCAGCAGGCCGGGACAGGGGGTTGAAAAACTGTTTTTT.

The chain couples TRBV6-5 to TRBJ1-3, with 7 bases fitting TRBD1. This CDR3 has 15 residues. V lost 1 base to trimming and J lost 2 bases; unmatched junction nucleotides: 2. Germline lookup yields CDR1 MNHEY and CDR2 SVGAGI. CDR3 protein: CASSYFQGAGNTIYF. In DNA form, the CDR3 reads TGTGCCAGCAGTTACTTCCAGGGGGCTGGAAACACCATATATTTT.

This clonotype was seen many times. The V call is TRBV5-1, the J call TRBJ2-5; D is unresolved. V shed 4 bases and J shed 1 base, with 20 bases lying between them. Germline CDR1 is SGHRS and CDR2 is YFSETQ. The CDR3 has 17 amino acids. The CDR3 sequence: CASSPELGSFSQETQYF. DNA for the CDR3: TGCGCCAGCAGCCCCGAATTGGGATCCTTTTCCCAAGAGACCCAGTACTTC.

The rearrangement joins TRBV13 to TRBJ1-1, with a tentative D call TRBD1 (5 bases). Trimming took 10 bases from V and 8 from J, leaving 29 bases between them. This CDR3 is built from 16 residues. Germline values: CDR1 PRHDT, CDR2 FYEKMQ (reference sequence). CDR3 in DNA: TGTGCCACCCGAGAACCCCTTCGACAGCCGGGACTCGAAGCTTTCTTT. It is translated as CATREPLRQPGLEAFF.

The chain carries TRBV6-2 or TRBV6-3 and TRBJ2-2; no firm D call. Germline loops: CDR1 MNHEY, CDR2 SVGEGT. This CDR3 region has 14 residues. The germline V and J ends were trimmed by 8 bases and 1 base, with 11 bases remaining between them. CDR3 nucleotide sequence: TGTGCCAGCTTGCGCGATCTGAACACCGGGGAGCTGTTTTTT. This sequence encodes CASLRDLNTGELFF.

This rearrangement joins TRBV7-2 to TRBJ2-5, with 12 bases that match TRBD2. The CDR3 covers 14 residues. V gave up 1 base and J gave up 9 bases; unmatched junction bases: 3. Germline V gene sequence: CDR1 SGHTA, CDR2 FQGNSA. The CDR3 here is CASSLERLAGAQYF. The CDR3 coding sequence is TGTGCCAGCAGCTTAGAACGACTAGCGGGAGCCCAGTACTTC.

This clonotype was seen a few times. V and J are TRBV6-1 and TRBJ2-7; D perhaps matches TRBD2 (6 bases). V was trimmed by 5 bases and J by 0 bases, leaving 11 bases between them. Looked up from germline, CDR1 is MNHNS and CDR2 is SASEGT. The CDR3 is 14 residues long. The CDR3 here is CASSRFGSSYEQYF. The CDR3 nucleotides read TGTGCCAGCAGTCGCTTCGGGAGCTCCTACGAGCAGTACTTC.

This clonotype was counted a few times. This chain links TRBV4-3 with TRBJ1-2; unclear D gene. The CDR3 sequence is 15 residues long. CDR1 and CDR2 (germline): LGHNA, YSLEER. V was shortened by 0 bases and J by 2 bases, with 10 bases between the two germline ends. The CDR3 reads CASSQDVNGNYGYTF. The CDR3 nucleotides read TGCGCCAGCAGCCAAGATGTGAACGGAAACTATGGCTACACCTTC.

The chain combines TRBV5-1 with TRBJ2-1, with D hard to call. This CDR3 spans 14 amino acids. V gave up 4 bases and J gave up 6 bases, with 14 bases separating them. CDR1 is SGHRS and CDR2 is YFSETQ in the germline V gene. CDR3 DNA: TGCGCCAGCAGCCCCCAAGGGCTGGGCAATGAGCAGTTCTTC. It yields the protein CASSPQGLGNEQFF.

V gene TRBV7-8 combines with J gene TRBJ2-5; no definite D call. CDR1 is SGHVS, CDR2 FQNEAQ, per germline. The length of the CDR3 is 13 residues. V was clipped by 6 bases and J by 9 bases, with 17 bases between them. The CDR3 DNA sequence: TGTGCCAGCAGTTCTCTTAGGCCGCCGCCCCAGTACTTC. Encoded protein: CASSSLRPPPQYF.

The V gene is TRBV20-1, the J gene TRBJ2-7; D is undetermined. The CDR3 consists of 10 residues. The germline V and J ends were trimmed by 5 bases and 3 bases, with 5 bases remaining between them. Germline-derived CDR1 and CDR2 are DFQATT and SNEGSKA (reference sequence). The chain's CDR3 is CSAQLYEQYF. The CDR3 DNA reads TGCAGTGCTCAACTCTACGAGCAGTACTTC.

In its sample, this clonotype was seen once. J is TRBJ2-7 and V is TRBV7-9; TRBD1 agrees at 7 bases. The CDR3 has 14 amino acids. Germline lookup yields CDR1 SEHNR and CDR2 FQNEAQ (reference sequence). Trimming at V came to 7 bases and at J to 2 bases, leaving 8 bases not matched to a gene. DNA of the CDR3: TGTGCCAGCAAAGCGACAGGGTCACCCTACGAGCAGTACTTC. Translation gives CASKATGSPYEQYF.

The chain uses TRBV30 and TRBJ1-1; possibly TRBD1 for D (6 bases). Germline assignment: CDR1 GTSNPN and CDR2 SVGIG (reference sequence). V gave up 1 base and J gave up 1 base, with 13 bases separating them. CDR3 size: 15 residues. CDR3 nucleotides: TGTGCCTGGAGTGGGGGTCGCAGGGGGAACACTGAAGCTTTCTTT. Protein: CAWSGGRRGNTEAFF.

V is TRBV29-1 and J is TRBJ1-1; the D gene is possibly TRBD1 (5 bases). The CDR3 length is 11 residues. V gave up 7 bases and J gave up 4 bases, with 10 bases separating them. CDR1 and CDR2 from the germline V gene are SQVTM and ANQGSEA. CDR3 residues: CSGAGTTEAFF. The CDR3 DNA reads TGCAGCGGTGCAGGGACCACTGAAGCTTTCTTT.

This clonotype turned up a few times. This chain connects TRBV10-3 to TRBJ1-5; unclear D gene. Germline CDR1 and CDR2: ENHRY and SYGVKD. The CDR3 is 15 amino acids. V was cut by 4 bases and J by 0 bases, with 10 bases left in between. The CDR3 nucleotides are TGTGCCATCAGTGGGAGTCAGTATAGCAATCAGCCCCAGCATTTT. Its translation is CAISGSQYSNQPQHF.

The V call is TRBV11-1, the J call TRBJ2-1; perhaps TRBD2 as D (6 bases). Trimming shortened V by 1 base and J by 6 bases, and 10 bases separated the two germline ends. Germline CDR1 is SGHAT and CDR2 is FQDESV (reference sequence). The CDR3 is made up of 14 amino acids. For the CDR3, the DNA is TGTGCCAGCAGCTTAGATAACGGGAGCAATGAGCAGTTCTTC. This gives the protein CASSLDNGSNEQFF.

The V call is TRBV5-1, the J call TRBJ1-1; 9 bases line up with TRBD1. Trimming took 4 bases from V and 3 from J; bases not matched to a gene: 10. The CDR3 length is 16 residues. CDR1 SGHRS and CDR2 YFSETQ come from the germline V gene. The CDR3 DNA reads TGCGCCAGCAGCATGGGACAGGGTGGCCGGGACACTGAAGCTTTCTTT. This codes for CASSMGQGGRDTEAFF.

This clonotype was seen repeatedly, ten times or more. The gene calls are TRBV12-3 or TRBV12-4 and TRBJ1-1; TRBD1 might be the D (5 bases). V lost 6 bases and J lost 0, with 8 bases in between. The CDR3 loop spans 13 amino acids. CDR3 amino acids: CASSGAMNTEAFF. The CDR3, as DNA: TGTGCCAGCAGCGGGGCAATGAACACTGAAGCTTTCTTT.

Details on this clonotype: The junction does not match germline at one end; this may be a read error. The V call is TRBV20-1, the J call TRBJ2-7; no definite D call. Germline lookup yields CDR1 DFQATT and CDR2 SNEGSKA (reference sequence). This CDR3 contains 11 residues. The CDR3, as DNA: TGCAGTGCCTTAGGTCAGTCTGCAGTAGGCTTC. Residues: CSALGQSAVGF.

In this sample, this clonotype turned up a few times. The V gene is TRBV12-3 or TRBV12-4, the J gene TRBJ2-1, with 10 positions matching TRBD2. V was clipped by 6 bases and J by 12 bases; unmatched bases: 5. The CDR3 sequence is 12 residues long. The CDR3 sequence is CASRTSGKAQFF. Written as DNA, the CDR3 is TGTGCCAGCAGAACTAGCGGGAAGGCGCAGTTCTTC.

The CDR3 here is CASSLAGTINTGELFF. CDR3 nucleotide sequence: TGTGCCAGCAGCTTAGCAGGGACGATTAACACCGGGGAGCTGTTTTTT. The chain uses TRBV7-2 and TRBJ2-2; D is possibly TRBD1 or TRBD2 (5 bases each). This CDR3 is built from 16 residues. Germline lookup yields CDR1 SGHTA and CDR2 FQGNSA. V was cut by 0 bases and J by 2 bases, with 10 bases left in between.

The sample holds a few counts of this clonotype. The rearrangement links TRBV29-1 to TRBJ2-7; 7 bases line up with TRBD2. Germline CDR1 SQVTM, CDR2 ANQGSEA. Trimming removed 7 bases from V and 2 bases from J; junction bases left unmatched: 2. CDR3 length equals 11 residues. CDR3 DNA sequence: TGCAGCGGGGGGGGGGCCTACGAGCAGTACTTC. Its protein product is CSGGGAYEQYF.

CDR3 loop: CASSNGGDEQFF. The CDR3 nucleotides are TGTGCCAGTAGTAATGGGGGCGATGAGCAGTTCTTC. This rearrangement joins TRBV19 to TRBJ2-1, with D perhaps TRBD1 (6 bases). The CDR3 totals 12 residues. Per the germline V gene, CDR1 is LNHDA and CDR2 is SQIVND (reference sequence). V was pared by 4 bases and J by 8 bases, with 9 bases between. Using reference TRBV19 and TRBJ2-1 for the parts outside the CDR3, the full variable domain is DGGITQSPKYLFRKEGQNVTLSCEQNLNHDAMYWYRQDPGQGLRLIYYSQIVNDFQKGDIAEGYSVSREKKESFPLTVTSAQKNPTAFYLCASSNGGDEQFFGPGTRLTVL.

The chain couples TRBV7-2 to TRBJ2-1, with TRBD2 matching over 8 bases. This CDR3 has 16 residues. The V gene's germline CDR1 is SGHTA and CDR2 FQGNSA. V shed 2 bases and J 6 bases; nucleotides not matched to a gene: 9. CDR3 sequence reads: CASSLPGGLSRNEQFF. DNA of the CDR3: TGTGCCAGCAGCTTACCGGGGGGGCTGAGTCGCAATGAGCAGTTCTTC.

This chain joins TRBV6-2 or TRBV6-3 and TRBJ2-5, with TRBD2 identical over 8 bases. Germline V gene data show CDR1 as MNHEY and CDR2 as SVGEGT. The ends lost 5 bases at V and 4 bases at J; junction bases unmatched: 3. CDR3 size: 13 residues. DNA for the CDR3: TGTGCCAGCAGTGGGACTAGTCGAGAGACCCAGTACTTC. This encodes CASSGTSRETQYF.